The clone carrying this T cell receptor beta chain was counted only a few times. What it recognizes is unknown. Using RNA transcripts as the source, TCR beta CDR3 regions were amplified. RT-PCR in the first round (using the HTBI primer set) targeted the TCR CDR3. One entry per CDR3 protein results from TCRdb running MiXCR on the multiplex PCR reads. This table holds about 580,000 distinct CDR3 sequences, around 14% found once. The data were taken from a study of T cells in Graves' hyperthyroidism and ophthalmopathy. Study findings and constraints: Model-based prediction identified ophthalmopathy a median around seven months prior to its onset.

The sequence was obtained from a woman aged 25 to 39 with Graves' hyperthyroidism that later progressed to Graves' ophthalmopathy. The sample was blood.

The CDR3 coding sequence is TGTGCCAGCAGCCAACTCGGGGCGGTGGAGGACGACGAGCAGTACTTC. This translates into CASSQLGAVEDDEQYF. V usage is TRBV3-1 and J usage is TRBJ2-7; D may be TRBD1 or TRBD2 (5 bases each). The V end lost 2 bases, the J end lost 5 bases, and 19 bases lay between the germline ends. The CDR3 spans 16 residues. Germline V CDR1 and CDR2: LGHDT, YNNKEL (reference sequence).